Each of the 8 T cell receptor beta chains below was sequenced from the same sample in a study of blood T cell repertoires in COVID-19. Only in-frame clones appear in the TCRdb table, and some are missing; sequencing was by immunoSEQ multiplex PCR. The table lists 60,000 to 75,000 clones, approximately 90% of them singletons. The sequenced material came from peripheral blood. These receptors were taken from a human donor in a cohort sampled during active COVID-19.

The chain carries TRBV6-5 and TRBJ2-7, with 8 bases lining up with TRBD2. The CDR3 covers 14 residues. The V segment lost 2 bases and the J segment 10 bases; nucleotides outside the gene matches: 10. Germline CDR1 MNHEY, CDR2 SVGAGI. CDR3 sequence (DNA): TGTGCCAGCAGTTACGCCCGCGCGGGAGGTGAACAGTACTTC. This gives the protein CASSYARAGGEQYF.

This chain links TRBV6-5 with TRBJ2-7, with 8 bases fitting TRBD1. The CDR3 loop spans 14 amino acids. The J segment lost 1 base and the V segment lost 4 bases, leaving 3 bases of the junction unmatched. Germline V CDR1 and CDR2: MNHEY, SVGAGI. The CDR3 DNA reads as TGTGCCAGCAGTTCAGGGGGCGCTTCCTACGAGCAGTACTTC. It is translated as CASSSGGASYEQYF.

The chain uses TRBV21-1 and TRBJ2-2; the tabulated D call, TRBD1, remains unverified against the DNA. TRBV21-1 represents a pseudogene. This CDR3 has 20 amino acids. The CDR3 is CASSKNRRRQGFNLTGELFF. CDR3 DNA sequence: TGTGCCAGCAGCAAAAATAGGCGTCGACAGGGGTTCAATTTGACCGGGGAGCTGTTTTTT.

The chain links TRBV2 to TRBJ1-6, with a tentative D call TRBD1 (5 bases). Germline CDR1 SNHLY, CDR2 FYNNEI. V shed 0 bases and J shed 15 bases, with 15 bases lying between them. The CDR3 contains 14 residues. The CDR3 region is CASSEAKDISVLHF. The CDR3 region has the DNA TGTGCCAGCAGTGAAGCCAAGGACATTTCTGTCCTCCACTTT. The full variable domain, rest sourced from reference TRBV2 and TRBJ1-6, is EPEVTQTPSHQVTQMGQEVILRCVPISNHLYFYWYRQILGQKVEFLVSFYNNEISEKSEIFDDQFSVERPDGSNFTLKIRSTKLEDSAMYFCASSEAKDISVLHFGNGTRLTVT.

This clone was observed once. The chain recombines TRBV10-2 with TRBJ2-3, with 7 bases fitting TRBD2. In germline, CDR1 is WSHSY, CDR2 SAAADI. CDR3 size: 14 residues. V trimming: 10 bases; J trimming: 4 bases; junction bases outside the gene matches: 11. The CDR3 coding sequence is TGCGCCACCCGACTAGCTAACTTACCAGATACGCAGTATTTT. Protein product: CATRLANLPDTQYF.

The CDR3 DNA is TGTGCCAGCAGCTTACAGGGGGCGCATTCACCCCTCCACTTT. Translation: CASSLQGAHSPLHF. V gene TRBV13 combines with J gene TRBJ1-6; 8 bases align to TRBD1. The CDR3 has 14 residues. V lost 2 bases to trimming and J lost 8 bases; unmatched junction nucleotides: 2. CDR1 and CDR2 from the germline V gene are PRHDT and FYEKMQ (reference sequence).

This chain joins TRBV27 and TRBJ2-7; tentatively, D is TRBD2 (5 bases). Trimming took 2 bases from V and 0 from J, leaving 5 bases between them. The CDR3 sequence is 13 residues long. Germline CDR1 MNHEY, CDR2 SMNVEV (reference sequence). CDR3: CASSLAGSYEQYF. CDR3 in DNA: TGTGCCAGCAGTTTAGCGGGCTCCTACGAGCAGTACTTC.

This chain links TRBV6-5 with TRBJ1-1; D call uncertain. Trimming took 6 bases from V and 1 from J, leaving 12 bases between them. The CDR3 spans 14 residues. In germline, CDR1 is MNHEY, CDR2 SVGAGI. The CDR3 is CASREPAGNTEAFF. CDR3 DNA sequence: TGTGCCAGCAGGGAGCCCGCTGGGAACACTGAAGCTTTCTTT.